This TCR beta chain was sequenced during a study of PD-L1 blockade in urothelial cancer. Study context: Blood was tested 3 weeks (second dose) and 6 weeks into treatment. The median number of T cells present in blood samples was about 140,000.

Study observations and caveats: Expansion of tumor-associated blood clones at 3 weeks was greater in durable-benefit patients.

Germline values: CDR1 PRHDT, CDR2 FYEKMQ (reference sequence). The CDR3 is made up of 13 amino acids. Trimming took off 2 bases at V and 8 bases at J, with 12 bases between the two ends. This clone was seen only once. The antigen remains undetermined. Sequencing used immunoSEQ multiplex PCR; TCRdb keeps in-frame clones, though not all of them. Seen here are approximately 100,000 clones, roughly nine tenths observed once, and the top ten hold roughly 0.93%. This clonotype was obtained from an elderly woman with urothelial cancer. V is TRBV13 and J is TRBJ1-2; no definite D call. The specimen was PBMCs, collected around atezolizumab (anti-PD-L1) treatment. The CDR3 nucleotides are TGTGCCAGCAGCTTAACGAGCTCGGGGGGCTACACCTTC. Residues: CASSLTSSGGYTF.